The rows below give T cell receptor beta chains drawn from one sample of a study of T cell responses to AZD1222 COVID-19 vaccine. Data came from immunoSEQ multiplex PCR; TCRdb stores just in-frame clones and leaves some out. The data contain 90,000 to 150,000 clones, around 85% of them seen just once; the ten biggest clones take up approximately 5.9%. The specimen was peripheral blood, collected on day 0 of AZD1222 vaccination. The source is an adult in good health. Each CDR3 is given with its conserved first and last residue.

V gene: TRBV25-1
CDR3 length: 15
J gene: TRBJ2-7
CDR3 protein: CASSVGSHLSYEQYF

V gene: TRBV9
CDR3 length: 15
J gene: TRBJ2-2
CDR3 protein: CASSLAGGITGELFF

V gene: TRBV6-5
CDR3 length: 13
J gene: TRBJ2-2
CDR3 protein: CATRGRDTGELFF

V gene: TRBV2
CDR3 length: 13
J gene: TRBJ2-5
CDR3 protein: CASSRGSQETQYF

V gene: TRBV7-8
CDR3 length: 16
J gene: TRBJ2-5
CDR3 protein: CASSLEREALRETQYF

V gene: TRBV28
CDR3 length: 14
J gene: TRBJ2-5
CDR3 protein: CASTIAGFQETQYF

V gene: TRBV28
CDR3 length: 17
J gene: TRBJ2-7
CDR3 protein: CASSWPGSGGDYHEQYF

V gene: TRBV19
CDR3 length: 9
J gene: TRBJ2-3
CDR3 protein: CASGDTQYF

V gene: TRBV11-3
CDR3 length: 15
J gene: TRBJ1-2
CDR3 protein: CASSLGQLYPKGYTF

V gene: TRBV7-9
CDR3 length: 15
J gene: TRBJ2-2
CDR3 protein: CASSPRTGNTGELFF

V gene: TRBV28
CDR3 length: 12
J gene: TRBJ1-5
CDR3 protein: CASSLFGQPQHF

V gene: TRBV9
CDR3 length: 14
J gene: TRBJ2-7
CDR3 protein: CASSVRTGGNEQYF

V gene: TRBV19
CDR3 length: 15
J gene: TRBJ1-6
CDR3 protein: CASSSYRTYNSPLHF

V gene: TRBV7-9
CDR3 length: 17
J gene: TRBJ1-5
CDR3 protein: CASIRMAWGKTFQPQHF

V gene: TRBV28
CDR3 length: 13
J gene: TRBJ1-6
CDR3 protein: CASKGWGNSPLHF

V gene: TRBV7-2
CDR3 length: 15
J gene: TRBJ2-7
CDR3 protein: CASSSRLAPTYEQYF

V gene: TRBV28
CDR3 length: 12
J gene: TRBJ1-2
CDR3 protein: CASSGANYGYTF

V gene: TRBV28
CDR3 length: 16
J gene: TRBJ1-5
CDR3 protein: CASNGPQGIMGEPQHF

V gene: TRBV5-1
CDR3 length: 14
J gene: TRBJ2-2
CDR3 protein: CASSLAGDTGELFF

V gene: TRBV10-2
CDR3 length: 15
J gene: TRBJ2-2
CDR3 protein: CASSGQGANTGELFF

V gene: TRBV25-1
CDR3 length: 14
J gene: TRBJ2-7
CDR3 protein: CASSDAGGSYEQYF

V gene: TRBV3-1/TRBV3-2
CDR3 length: 15
J gene: TRBJ1-1
CDR3 protein: CASSLTQQANTEAFF

V gene: TRBV29-1
CDR3 length: 12
J gene: TRBJ2-1
CDR3 protein: CSAGQSYNEQFF

V gene: TRBV6-5
CDR3 length: 13
J gene: TRBJ1-1
CDR3 protein: CATRAPKNTEAFF

V gene: TRBV27
CDR3 length: 13
J gene: TRBJ1-1
CDR3 protein: CASSLDRLTEAFF

V gene: TRBV6-5
CDR3 length: 15
J gene: TRBJ1-6
CDR3 protein: CASSYSGEESSPLHF

V gene: TRBV5-8
CDR3 length: 13
J gene: TRBJ2-5
CDR3 protein: CASSSGQGKTQYF

V gene: TRBV29-1
CDR3 length: 12
J gene: TRBJ2-1
CDR3 protein: CSARTTYNEQFF

V gene: TRBV19
CDR3 length: 14
J gene: TRBJ2-1
CDR3 protein: CASSIVGYDNEQFF

V gene: TRBV9
CDR3 length: 14
J gene: TRBJ2-7
CDR3 protein: CASSPGTFSYEQYF

V gene: TRBV6-5
CDR3 length: 14
J gene: TRBJ2-1
CDR3 protein: CASTGDYSYNEQFF

V gene: TRBV5-4
CDR3 length: 16
J gene: TRBJ2-5
CDR3 protein: CASSPEAGGVQETQYF

V gene: TRBV6-5
CDR3 length: 15
J gene: TRBJ1-6
CDR3 protein: CASTRGQGYNSPLHF

V gene: TRBV19
CDR3 length: 12
J gene: TRBJ2-5
CDR3 protein: CASTSGSETQYF

V gene: TRBV2
CDR3 length: 14
J gene: TRBJ2-2
CDR3 protein: CASYHPEGTGELFF

V gene: TRBV6-2/TRBV6-3
CDR3 length: 15
J gene: TRBJ2-1
CDR3 protein: CASSGSGRSYNEQFF

V gene: TRBV3-1/TRBV3-2
CDR3 length: 12
J gene: TRBJ2-7
CDR3 protein: CASSQVMGEQYF

V gene: TRBV7-8
CDR3 length: 14
J gene: TRBJ1-2
CDR3 protein: CASTTPGQGASYTF

V gene: TRBV18
CDR3 length: 15
J gene: TRBJ1-2
CDR3 protein: CASSGDRGPNYGYTF

V gene: TRBV27
CDR3 length: 15
J gene: TRBJ2-2
CDR3 protein: CASSLFLANTGELFF

V gene: TRBV3-1/TRBV3-2
CDR3 length: 17
J gene: TRBJ2-2
CDR3 protein: CASSQELDSANTGELFF

V gene: TRBV7-6
CDR3 length: 15
J gene: TRBJ1-5
CDR3 protein: CASSFPGGSNQPQHF